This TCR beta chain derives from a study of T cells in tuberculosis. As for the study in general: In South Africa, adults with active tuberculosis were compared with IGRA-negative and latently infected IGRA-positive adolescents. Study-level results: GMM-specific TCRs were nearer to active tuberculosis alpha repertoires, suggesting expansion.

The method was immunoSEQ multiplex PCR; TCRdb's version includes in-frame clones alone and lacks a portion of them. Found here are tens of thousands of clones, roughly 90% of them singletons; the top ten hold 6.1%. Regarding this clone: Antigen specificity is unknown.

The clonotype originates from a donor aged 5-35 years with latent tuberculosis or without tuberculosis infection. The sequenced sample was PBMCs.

DNA for the CDR3: TGTGCCAGCAGCCAGGGACAGTCTAGAGAAAAACTGTTTTTT. Translating it yields CASSQGQSREKLFF. This chain joins TRBV11-2 and TRBJ1-4, with 7 nucleotides matching TRBD1. Germline CDR1 and CDR2: SGHAT and FQNNGV. J was trimmed by 8 bases and V by 5 bases; bases with no gene match: 8. This CDR3 has 14 amino acids.